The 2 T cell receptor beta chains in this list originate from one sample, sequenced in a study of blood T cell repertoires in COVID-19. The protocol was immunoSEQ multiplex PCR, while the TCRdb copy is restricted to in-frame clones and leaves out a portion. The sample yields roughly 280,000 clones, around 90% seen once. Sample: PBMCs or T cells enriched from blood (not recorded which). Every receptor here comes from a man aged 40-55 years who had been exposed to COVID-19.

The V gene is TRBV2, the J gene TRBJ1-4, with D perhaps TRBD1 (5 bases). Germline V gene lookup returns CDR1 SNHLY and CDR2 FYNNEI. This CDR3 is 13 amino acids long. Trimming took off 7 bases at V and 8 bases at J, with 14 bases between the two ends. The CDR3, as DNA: TGTGCCAGCATTCCCCAGGGCGGAGAAAAACTGTTTTTT. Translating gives CASIPQGGEKLFF.

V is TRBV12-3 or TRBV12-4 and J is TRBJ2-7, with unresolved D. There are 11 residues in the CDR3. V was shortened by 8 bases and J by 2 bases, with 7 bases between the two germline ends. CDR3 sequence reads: CASAEAYEQYF. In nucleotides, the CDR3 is TGTGCCAGCGCGGAAGCCTACGAGCAGTACTTC.